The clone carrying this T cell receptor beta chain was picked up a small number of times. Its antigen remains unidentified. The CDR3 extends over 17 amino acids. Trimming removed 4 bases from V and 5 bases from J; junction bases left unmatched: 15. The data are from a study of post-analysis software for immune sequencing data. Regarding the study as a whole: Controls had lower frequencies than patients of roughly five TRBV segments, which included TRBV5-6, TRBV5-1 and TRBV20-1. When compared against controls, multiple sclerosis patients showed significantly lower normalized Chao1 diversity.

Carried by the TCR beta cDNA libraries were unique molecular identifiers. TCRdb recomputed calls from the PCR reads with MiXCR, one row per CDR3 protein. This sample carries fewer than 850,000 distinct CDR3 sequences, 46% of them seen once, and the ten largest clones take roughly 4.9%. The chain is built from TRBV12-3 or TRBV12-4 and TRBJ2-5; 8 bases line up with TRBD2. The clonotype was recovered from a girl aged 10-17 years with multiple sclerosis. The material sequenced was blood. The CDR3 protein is CASSSQTSAIPIETQYF. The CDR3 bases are TGTGCCAGCAGTTCCCAGACTAGCGCAATTCCTATTGAGACCCAGTACTTC.